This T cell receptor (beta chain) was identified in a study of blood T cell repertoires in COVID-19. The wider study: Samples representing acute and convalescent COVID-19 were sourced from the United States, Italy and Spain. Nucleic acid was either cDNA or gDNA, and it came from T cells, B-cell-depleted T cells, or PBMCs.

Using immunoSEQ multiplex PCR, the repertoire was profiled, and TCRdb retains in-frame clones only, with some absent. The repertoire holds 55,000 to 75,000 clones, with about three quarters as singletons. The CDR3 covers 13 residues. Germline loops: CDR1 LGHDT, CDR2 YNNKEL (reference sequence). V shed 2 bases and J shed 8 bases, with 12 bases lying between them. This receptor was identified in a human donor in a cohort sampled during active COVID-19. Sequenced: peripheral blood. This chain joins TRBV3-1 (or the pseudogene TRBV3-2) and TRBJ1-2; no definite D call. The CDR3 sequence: CASSQWTAGGYTF. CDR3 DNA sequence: TGTGCCAGCAGCCAATGGACCGCGGGGGGCTACACCTTC.